Below are 9 T cell receptor beta chains sequenced from a single sample in a study of identical twins. TCRdb reprocessed the 5' RACE reads with MiXCR, giving one entry per CDR3 protein. Among approximately 530,000 distinct CDR3 sequences listed, about a fifth were seen once. These same records also appear under a second study, on yellow fever vaccine responses in identical twins.

Material for sequencing was CD4+ T cells sorted from blood. These receptors were collected from a woman between 18 and 29 years old in good health.

This chain uses TRBV15 with TRBJ2-3, with D possibly TRBD2 on 5 matching bases. The CDR3 is made up of 15 amino acids. Germline-derived CDR1 and CDR2 are LNHNV and YYDKDF (reference sequence). V shed 0 bases and J shed 0 bases, with 7 bases lying between them. Here the CDR3 DNA reads TGTGCCACCAGCAGAGACAGGACTAGCACAGATACGCAGTATTTT. It translates to CATSRDRTSTDTQYF.

This rearrangement joins TRBV5-5 to TRBJ2-7; 8 nucleotides agree with TRBD2. With 4 bases clipped from V and 0 bases from J, the junction kept 12 bases outside the gene matches. Per germline, CDR1 SGHKS and CDR2 YYEKEE (reference sequence). CDR3 length: 17 amino acids. The CDR3 spells CASSPKKGTRPSYEQYF. The CDR3 bases are TGTGCCAGCAGCCCGAAAAAAGGGACTAGACCCTCCTACGAGCAGTACTTC.

The chain is built from TRBV20-1 and TRBJ2-1, with D perhaps TRBD1 or TRBD2 (5 bases each). Between the trimmed V and J ends, which lost 3 bases and 9 bases, there was a span of 12 bases. Germline-derived CDR1 and CDR2 are DFQATT and SNEGSKA (reference sequence). CDR3 length: 12 amino acids. The CDR3 sequence: CSARANGGEQFF. CDR3 nucleotides: TGCAGTGCTAGGGCAAATGGGGGTGAGCAGTTCTTC.

This clonotype has only a few counts. CDR3 sequence: CASSYGGAGVAYEQYF. The DNA for the CDR3 is TGTGCCAGCAGTTATGGGGGGGCGGGAGTGGCCTACGAGCAGTACTTC. The chain has TRBV12-3 or TRBV12-4 and TRBJ2-7; D possibly corresponds to TRBD2 (7 bases). This CDR3 is 16 amino acids long. V lost 4 bases to trimming and J lost 2 bases, with 18 bases between them.

For this clonotype: Because the CDR3's place on the DNA is in doubt, the DNA is left out and the CDR3 is given as listed by TCRdb. The chain couples TRBV9 to TRBJ2-5; TRBD2, the D gene given by the table, was not confirmed from the DNA. Germline-derived CDR1 and CDR2 are SGDLS and YYNGEE. With termini counted, the CDR3 has 16 amino acids. CDR3 protein: CASSVSLRGNGETQYF.

This clonotype appeared a few times. The chain is built from TRBV6-2 or TRBV6-3 and TRBJ2-1; tentative D call: TRBD2 (5 bases). Germline-derived CDR1 and CDR2 are MNHEY and SVGEGT. The CDR3 has 12 residues. V lost 2 bases to trimming and J lost 10 bases, with 9 bases between them. CDR3 nucleotide sequence: TGTGCCAGCAGTTACGCGGGTGGCGAGCAGTTCTTC. As protein: CASSYAGGEQFF.

The count of this clonotype is one. The CDR3, as DNA: TGTGCCACCGGACGGGAGAACACTGAAGCTTTCTTT. This encodes CATGRENTEAFF. V gene TRBV2 combines with J gene TRBJ1-1; D is unclear. V was clipped by 10 bases and J by 1 base, with 10 bases between them. The CDR3 runs to 12 residues. Germline CDR1 SNHLY, CDR2 FYNNEI. Based on the CDR3 plus reference TRBV2 and TRBJ1-1, the full variable domain is EPEVTQTPSHQVTQMGQEVILRCVPISNHLYFYWYRQILGQKVEFLVSFYNNEISEKSEIFDDQFSVERPDGSNFTLKIRSTKLEDSAMYFCATGRENTEAFFGQGTRLTVV.

This chain joins TRBV7-8 and TRBJ2-1; 8 bases match TRBD1. CDR3 length: 15 amino acids. Germline trimming cut 5 bases from V and 8 bases from J; bases unmatched to any gene: 11. Germline CDR1 reads SGHVS; CDR2 reads FQNEAQ. The CDR3 spells CASSPRGQVFDEQFF. Here the CDR3 DNA reads TGTGCCAGCAGCCCCCGGGGACAGGTTTTCGATGAGCAGTTCTTC.

J is TRBJ2-1 and V is TRBV27; tentatively, D is TRBD1 (5 bases). This CDR3 spans 16 amino acids. Germline assignment: CDR1 MNHEY and CDR2 SMNVEV (reference sequence). The ends were cut back, 2 bases at V and 2 bases at J, with 13 bases in the middle. DNA for the CDR3: TGTGCCAGCAGTTTAACCCTGCAGGGTACCTACAATGAGCAGTTCTTC. Amino acids: CASSLTLQGTYNEQFF.